The entry below describes one TCR beta chain. This clonotype was seen a few times. Its antigen is currently not known. Base qualities are missing; no much larger clone stands one base away. The sample is drawn from a study of response to subunit inactivated influenza vaccine (dated by TCRdb to about 2018). Context from the whole study: The study used deep quantitative T cell receptor repertoire profiling to track responses to a trivalent subunit inactivated influenza vaccine.

The sample's time point label, in plain terms: 45 days after influenza vaccine administration. Findings and caveats that apply to the study as a whole: The authors suggested that each seasonal influenza vaccination may recruit only a limited number of new T cells.

Library preparation was by RT-PCR. Sequencing was performed on an Illumina HiSeq 2500. Using fastp at Q25 and MiXCR, TCRdb reprocessed the public reads and kept productive beta chains. Identical CDR3 protein sequences are pooled into one entry, listed with their most common genes and DNA. The table for this sample lists about 160,000 distinct CDR3 sequences; approximately 11% of them were counted only once. The top ten hold roughly an eighth of the sample. CDR1 and CDR2, per the germline V gene, are SGHDT and YYEEEE. From V the trimming removes 7 bases and from J it removes 1 base, while the gene matches leave 6 bases of the junction unaccounted for. CDR3 length: 15 amino acids, cysteine to phenylalanine. The CDR3 DNA has 45 bases and is translated from base 1.

The V gene is TRBV5-6 and the J gene is TRBJ1-5; 9 junctional bases match TRBD1. The sequence was collected from a man aged 50-60 years who received an inactivated influenza vaccine. Donor details come from another sample of the same person, matched by shared clones. The specimen was non-naive T cells sorted from PBMCs, collected roughly 45 days after vaccination. The sample's cell subset or site, from its label and the paper: memory T cell fraction. The nucleotides are TGTGCCAGCTCCTTAGGGACAGGGAGCAATCAGCCCCAGCATTTT. The encoded protein is CASSLGTGSNQPQHF.